This note documents a single T cell receptor beta chain sequence. Method: immunoSEQ multiplex PCR; TCRdb's copy keeps in-frame clones and lacks some. This table has 330,000 or so clones, about 87% appearing once. The length of the CDR3 is 14 residues. The V gene's germline CDR1 is MNHEY and CDR2 SVGAGI. V lost 2 bases, J lost 1 base, and 9 bases lay in between. Participants spanned ages roughly 18 to 95 years and resided in about two dozen US areas. The sample belongs to a study of blood T cell repertoires in COVID-19. Sequencing used PBMCs or T cells enriched from blood (not recorded which). This receptor was obtained from a man aged 25-45 years who had recovered from COVID-19. The V and J genes are TRBV6-5 and TRBJ2-7, with a tentative D call TRBD1 (5 bases). Here the CDR3 DNA reads TGTGCCAGCAGTTACACGCAGGGATCCTACGAGCAGTACTTC. This sequence encodes CASSYTQGSYEQYF.